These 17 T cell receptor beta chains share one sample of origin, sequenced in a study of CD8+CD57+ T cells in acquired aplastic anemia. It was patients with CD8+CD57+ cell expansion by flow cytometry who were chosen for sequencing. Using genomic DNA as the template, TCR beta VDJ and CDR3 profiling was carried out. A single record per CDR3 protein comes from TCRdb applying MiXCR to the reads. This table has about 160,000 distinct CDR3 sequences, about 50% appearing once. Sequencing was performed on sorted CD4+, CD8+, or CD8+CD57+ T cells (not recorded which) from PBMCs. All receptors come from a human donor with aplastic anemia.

CDR3 nucleotides: TGTGCCAGCAGCCCTGGACAGGCCCTCTATGGCTACACCTTC. Amino acids: CASSPGQALYGYTF. This chain joins TRBV7-3 and TRBJ1-2, with 7 bases fitting TRBD1. Per the germline V gene, CDR1 is SGHTA and CDR2 is FQGTGA. This CDR3 is 14 amino acids long. J was trimmed by 4 bases and V by 5 bases; bases with no gene match: 7.

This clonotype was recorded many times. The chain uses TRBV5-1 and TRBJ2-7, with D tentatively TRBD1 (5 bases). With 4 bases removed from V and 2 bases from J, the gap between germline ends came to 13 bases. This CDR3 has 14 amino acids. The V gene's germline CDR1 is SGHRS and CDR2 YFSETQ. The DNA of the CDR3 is TGCGCCAGCAGCCCAAGGGGTCCCGCCTACGAGCAGTACTTC. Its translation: CASSPRGPAYEQYF.

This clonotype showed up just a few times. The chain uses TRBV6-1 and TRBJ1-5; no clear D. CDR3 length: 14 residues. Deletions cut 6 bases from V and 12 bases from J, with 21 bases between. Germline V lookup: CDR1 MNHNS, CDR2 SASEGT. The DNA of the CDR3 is TGTGCCAGCAGCTCTGAGCCGGCCTGGGAGGGCCAGCATTTT. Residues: CASSSEPAWEGQHF.

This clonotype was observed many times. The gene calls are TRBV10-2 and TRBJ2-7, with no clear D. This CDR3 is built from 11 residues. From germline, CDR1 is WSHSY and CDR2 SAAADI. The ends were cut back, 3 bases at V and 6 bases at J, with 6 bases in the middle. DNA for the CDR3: TGCGCCAGCAGTGAAGGGCTCGAGCAGTACTTC. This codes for CASSEGLEQYF.

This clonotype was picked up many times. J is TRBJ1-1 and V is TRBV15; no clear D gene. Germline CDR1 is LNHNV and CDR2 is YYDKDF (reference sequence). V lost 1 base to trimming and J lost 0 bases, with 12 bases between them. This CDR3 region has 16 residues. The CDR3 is CATSRAKWTMNTEAFF. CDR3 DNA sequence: TGTGCCACCAGCAGAGCGAAGTGGACCATGAACACTGAAGCTTTCTTT. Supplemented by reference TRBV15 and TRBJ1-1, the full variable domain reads DAMVIQNPRYQVTQFGKPVTLSCSQTLNHNVMYWYQQKSSQAPKLLFHYYDKDFNNEADTPDNFQSRRPNTSFCFLDIRSPGLGDTAMYLCATSRAKWTMNTEAFFGQGTRLTVV.

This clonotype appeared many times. The CDR3 region has the DNA TGTGCCAGCACCGATACAGGGTTAAATCAGCCCCAGCATTTT. Its protein is CASTDTGLNQPQHF. The chain recombines TRBV6-2 or TRBV6-3 with TRBJ1-5; D may be TRBD1 (6 bases). CDR1 and CDR2 (germline): MNHEY, SVGEGT. V was trimmed by 7 bases and J by 4 bases, leaving 14 bases between them. The CDR3 spans 14 residues.

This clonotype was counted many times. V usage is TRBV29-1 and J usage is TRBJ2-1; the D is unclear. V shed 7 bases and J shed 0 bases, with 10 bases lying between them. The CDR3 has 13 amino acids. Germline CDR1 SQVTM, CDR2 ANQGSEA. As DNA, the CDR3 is TGCAGCGCGAGAGGTTTCTCCTACAATGAGCAGTTCTTC. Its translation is CSARGFSYNEQFF.

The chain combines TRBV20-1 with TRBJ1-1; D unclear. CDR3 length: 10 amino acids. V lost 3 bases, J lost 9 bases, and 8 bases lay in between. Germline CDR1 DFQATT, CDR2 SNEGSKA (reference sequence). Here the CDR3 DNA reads TGCAGTGCTAGCCATCTTAAAGCTTTCTTT. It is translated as CSASHLKAFF.

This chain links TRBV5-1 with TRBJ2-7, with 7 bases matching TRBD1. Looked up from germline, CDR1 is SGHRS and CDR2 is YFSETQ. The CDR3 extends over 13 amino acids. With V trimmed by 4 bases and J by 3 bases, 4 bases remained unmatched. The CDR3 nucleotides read TGCGCCAGCAGCGGATGGGACAGCTACGAGCAGTACTTC. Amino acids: CASSGWDSYEQYF.

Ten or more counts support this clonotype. In DNA form, the CDR3 reads TGCAGCGTTGAAGATCGTAGCGGAGTGAACAATGAGCAGTTCTTC. Translated: CSVEDRSGVNNEQFF. The chain couples TRBV29-1 to TRBJ2-1; tentative D call: TRBD2 (6 bases). Germline V CDR1 and CDR2: SQVTM, ANQGSEA. The CDR3 has 15 amino acids. Trimming removed 0 bases at V and 5 bases at J, with 14 bases between.

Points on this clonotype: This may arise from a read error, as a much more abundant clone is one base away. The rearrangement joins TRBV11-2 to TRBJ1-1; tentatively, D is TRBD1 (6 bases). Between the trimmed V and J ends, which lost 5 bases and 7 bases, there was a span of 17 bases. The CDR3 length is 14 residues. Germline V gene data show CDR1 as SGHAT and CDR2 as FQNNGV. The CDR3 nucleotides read TGTGCCAGCAGCACCGGGCCAGGGGCCGGTGAAGCTTTCTTT. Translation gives CASSTGPGAGEAFF.

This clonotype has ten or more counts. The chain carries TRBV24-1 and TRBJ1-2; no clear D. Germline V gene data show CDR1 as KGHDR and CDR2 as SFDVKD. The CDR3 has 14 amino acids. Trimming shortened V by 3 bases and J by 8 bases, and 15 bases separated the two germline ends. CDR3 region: CATSDRPDPSGYTF. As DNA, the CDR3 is TGTGCCACCAGTGATCGGCCAGATCCCTCCGGCTACACCTTC.

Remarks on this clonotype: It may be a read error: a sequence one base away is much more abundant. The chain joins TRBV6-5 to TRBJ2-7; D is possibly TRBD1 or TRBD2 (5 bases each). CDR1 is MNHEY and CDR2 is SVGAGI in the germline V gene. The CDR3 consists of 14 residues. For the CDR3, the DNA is TGTGCCAGCAGTTATGGGGACGGATCCTACGGGCAGTACTTC. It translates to CASSYGDGSYGQYF.

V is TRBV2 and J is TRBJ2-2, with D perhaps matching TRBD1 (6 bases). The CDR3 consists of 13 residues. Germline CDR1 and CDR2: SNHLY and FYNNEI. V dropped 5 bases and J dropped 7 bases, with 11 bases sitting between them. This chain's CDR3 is CASSFARGGELFF. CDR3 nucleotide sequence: TGTGCCAGCAGTTTTGCCAGGGGCGGGGAGCTGTTTTTT.

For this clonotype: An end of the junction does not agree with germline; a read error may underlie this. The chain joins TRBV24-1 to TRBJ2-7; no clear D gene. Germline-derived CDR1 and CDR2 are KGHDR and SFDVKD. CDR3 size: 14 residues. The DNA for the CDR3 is TGTGCCAGCAGTTTCGCGGCGAGCTCCTACGAGCAGTACTTC. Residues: CASSFAASSYEQYF.

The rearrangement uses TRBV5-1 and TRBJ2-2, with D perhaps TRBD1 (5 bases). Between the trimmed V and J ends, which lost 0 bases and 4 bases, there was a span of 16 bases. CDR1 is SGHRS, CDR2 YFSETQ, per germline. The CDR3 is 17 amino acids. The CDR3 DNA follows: TGCGCCAGCAGCTTGGCAGGGTTGCAATCGGGCACCGGGGAGCTGTTTTTT. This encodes CASSLAGLQSGTGELFF. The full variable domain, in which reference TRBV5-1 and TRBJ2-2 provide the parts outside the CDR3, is KAGVTQTPRYLIKTRGQQVTLSCSPISGHRSVSWYQQTPGQGLQFLFEYFSETQRNKGNFPGRFSGRQFSNSRSEMNVSTLELGDSALYLCASSLAGLQSGTGELFFGEGSRLTVL.

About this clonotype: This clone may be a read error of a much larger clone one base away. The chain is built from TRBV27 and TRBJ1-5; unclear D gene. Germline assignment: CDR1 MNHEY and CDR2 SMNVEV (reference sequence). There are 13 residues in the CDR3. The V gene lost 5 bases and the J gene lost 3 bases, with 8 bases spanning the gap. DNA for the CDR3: TGTGCCAGCAGTCTTTCCATCAATCAGCCCCAGCATTTT. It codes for CASSLSINQPQHF.